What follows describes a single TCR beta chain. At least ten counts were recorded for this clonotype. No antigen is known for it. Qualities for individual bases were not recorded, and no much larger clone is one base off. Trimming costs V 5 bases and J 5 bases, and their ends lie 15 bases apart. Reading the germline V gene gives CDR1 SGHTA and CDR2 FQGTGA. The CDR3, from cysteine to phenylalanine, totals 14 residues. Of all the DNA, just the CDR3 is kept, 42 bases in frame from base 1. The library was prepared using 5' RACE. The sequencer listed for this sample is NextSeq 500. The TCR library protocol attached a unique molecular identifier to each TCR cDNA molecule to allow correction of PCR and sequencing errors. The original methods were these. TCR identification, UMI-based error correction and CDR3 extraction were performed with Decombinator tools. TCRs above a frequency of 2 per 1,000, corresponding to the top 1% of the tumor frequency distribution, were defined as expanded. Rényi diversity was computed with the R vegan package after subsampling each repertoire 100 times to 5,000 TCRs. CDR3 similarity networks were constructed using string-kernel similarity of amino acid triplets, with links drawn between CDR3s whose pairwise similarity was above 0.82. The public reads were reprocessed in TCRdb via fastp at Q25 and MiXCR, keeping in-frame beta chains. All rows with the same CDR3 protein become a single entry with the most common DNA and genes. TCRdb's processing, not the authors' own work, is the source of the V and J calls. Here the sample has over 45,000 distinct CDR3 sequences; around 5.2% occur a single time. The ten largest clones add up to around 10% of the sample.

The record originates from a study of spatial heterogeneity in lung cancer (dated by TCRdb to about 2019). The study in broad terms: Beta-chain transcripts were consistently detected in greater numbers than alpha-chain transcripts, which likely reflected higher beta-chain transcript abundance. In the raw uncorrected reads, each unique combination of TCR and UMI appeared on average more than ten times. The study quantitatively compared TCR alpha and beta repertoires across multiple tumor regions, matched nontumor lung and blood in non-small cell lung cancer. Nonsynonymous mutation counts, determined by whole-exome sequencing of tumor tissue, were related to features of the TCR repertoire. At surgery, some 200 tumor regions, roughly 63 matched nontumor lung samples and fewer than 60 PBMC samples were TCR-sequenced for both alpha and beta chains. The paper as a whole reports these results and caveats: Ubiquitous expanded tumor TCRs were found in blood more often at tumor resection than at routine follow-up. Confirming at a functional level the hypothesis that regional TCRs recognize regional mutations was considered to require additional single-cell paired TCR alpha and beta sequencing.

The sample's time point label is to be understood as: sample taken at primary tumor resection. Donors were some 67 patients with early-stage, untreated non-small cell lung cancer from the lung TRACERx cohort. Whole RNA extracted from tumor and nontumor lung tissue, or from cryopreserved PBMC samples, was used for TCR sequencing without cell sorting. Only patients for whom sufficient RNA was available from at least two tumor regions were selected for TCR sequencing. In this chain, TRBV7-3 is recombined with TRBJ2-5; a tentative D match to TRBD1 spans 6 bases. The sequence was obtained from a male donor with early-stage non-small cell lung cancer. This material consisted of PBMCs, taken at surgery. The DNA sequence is TGTGCCAGCAGCCCCGTTGGGCAGGGGGAGACCCAGTACTTC. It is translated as CASSPVGQGETQYF. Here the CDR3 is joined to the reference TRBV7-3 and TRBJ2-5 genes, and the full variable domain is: GAGVSQTPSNKVTEKGKYVELRCDPISGHTALYWYRQSLGQGPEFLIYFQGTGAADDSGLPNDRFFAVRPEGSVSTLKIQRTERGDSAVYLCASSPVGQGETQYFGPGTRLLVL.